This TCR beta chain was observed in a study of CD8 T cells in ankylosing spondylitis. Quantitative 5'-RACE with molecular barcodes was used to make the TCR beta libraries. TCRdb reprocessed the 5' RACE reads via MiXCR and lists one record per CDR3 protein. The table shows 150,000 to 200,000 distinct CDR3 sequences, with about 9.9% occurring only once. With regard to this clonotype: The antigen is not known.

Study results and limitations: A motif in TCR beta, a set of roughly eight highly homologous variants, appeared characteristic of ankylosing spondylitis blood. Researchers reportedly found disease-linked clones significantly enriched in matched ankylosing spondylitis synovial fluid. Earlier reports found some motif variants in synovial fluid and blood in reactive arthritis.

The origin of this receptor is a male donor with ankylosing spondylitis or in good health (not recorded which). Sequenced input: blood, either unsorted or a sorted T cell fraction (not recorded which).

CDR3 amino acids: CASSVYYRPDNEQFF. As DNA, the CDR3 is TGTGCCAGCAGCGTATACTATCGGCCCGATAATGAGCAGTTCTTC. V gene TRBV9 combines with J gene TRBJ2-1; D is unclear. Trimming took 1 base from V and 7 from J, leaving 15 bases between them. From germline, CDR1 is SGDLS and CDR2 YYNGEE. This CDR3 has 15 amino acids.